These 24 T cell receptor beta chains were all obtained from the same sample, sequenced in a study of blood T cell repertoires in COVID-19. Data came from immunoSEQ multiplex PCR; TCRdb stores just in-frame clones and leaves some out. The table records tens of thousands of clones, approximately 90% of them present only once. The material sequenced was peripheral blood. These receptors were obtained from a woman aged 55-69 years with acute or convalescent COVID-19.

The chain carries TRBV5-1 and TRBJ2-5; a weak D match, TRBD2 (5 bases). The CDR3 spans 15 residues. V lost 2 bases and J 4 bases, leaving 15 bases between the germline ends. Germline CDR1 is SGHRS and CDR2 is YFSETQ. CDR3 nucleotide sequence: TGCGCCAGCAGCTTAAGCGGAAACCTTGGAGAGACCCAGTACTTC. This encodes CASSLSGNLGETQYF.

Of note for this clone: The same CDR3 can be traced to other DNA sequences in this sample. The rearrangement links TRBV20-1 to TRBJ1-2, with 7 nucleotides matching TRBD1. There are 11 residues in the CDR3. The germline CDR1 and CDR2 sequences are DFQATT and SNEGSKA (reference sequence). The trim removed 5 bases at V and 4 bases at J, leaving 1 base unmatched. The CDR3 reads CSAWTGYGYTF. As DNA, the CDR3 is TGCAGTGCTTGGACAGGCTATGGCTACACCTTC.

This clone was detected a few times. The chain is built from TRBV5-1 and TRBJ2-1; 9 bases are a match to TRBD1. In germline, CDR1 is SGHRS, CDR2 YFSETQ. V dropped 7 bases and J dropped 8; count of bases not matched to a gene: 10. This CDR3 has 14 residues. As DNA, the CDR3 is TGCGCCAGCTTCCGGGACAGGGTTTCGGATGAGCAGTTCTTC. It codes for CASFRDRVSDEQFF.

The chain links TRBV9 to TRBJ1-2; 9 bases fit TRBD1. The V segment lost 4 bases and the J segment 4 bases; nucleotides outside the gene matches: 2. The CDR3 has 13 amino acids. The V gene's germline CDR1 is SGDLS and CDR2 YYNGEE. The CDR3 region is CASSLGQGYGYTF. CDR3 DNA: TGTGCCAGCAGCTTGGGACAGGGCTATGGCTACACCTTC. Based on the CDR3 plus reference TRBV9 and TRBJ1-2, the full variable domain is DSGVTQTPKHLITATGQRVTLRCSPRSGDLSVYWYQQSLDQGLQFLIQYYNGEERAKGNILERFSAQQFPDLHSELNLSSLELGDSALYFCASSLGQGYGYTFGSGTRLTVV.

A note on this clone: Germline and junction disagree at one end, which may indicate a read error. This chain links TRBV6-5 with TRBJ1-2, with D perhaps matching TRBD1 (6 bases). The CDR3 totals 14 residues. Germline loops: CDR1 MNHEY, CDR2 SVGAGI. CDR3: CASRYYRDNYGYTF. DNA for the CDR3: TGTGCCAGCAGATACTACAGGGACAACTATGGCTACACCTTC.

CDR3 amino acids: CASRLRGFGYNEQFF. DNA of the CDR3: TGTGCCAGCAGGCTACGGGGGTTTGGTTACAATGAGCAGTTCTTC. The rearrangement uses TRBV5-8 and TRBJ2-1, with a tentative D call TRBD2 (6 bases). Germline V lookup: CDR1 SGHTS, CDR2 YDEGEE. V was clipped by 5 bases and J by 4 bases, with 16 bases between them. This CDR3 spans 15 amino acids.

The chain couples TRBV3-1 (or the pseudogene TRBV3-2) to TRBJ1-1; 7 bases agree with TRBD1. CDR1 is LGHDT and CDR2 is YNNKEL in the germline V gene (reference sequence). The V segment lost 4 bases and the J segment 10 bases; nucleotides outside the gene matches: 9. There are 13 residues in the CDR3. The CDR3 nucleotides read TGTGCCAGCAGCCGTTCGGAGGGGGCCGGAGCTTTCTTT. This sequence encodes CASSRSEGAGAFF.

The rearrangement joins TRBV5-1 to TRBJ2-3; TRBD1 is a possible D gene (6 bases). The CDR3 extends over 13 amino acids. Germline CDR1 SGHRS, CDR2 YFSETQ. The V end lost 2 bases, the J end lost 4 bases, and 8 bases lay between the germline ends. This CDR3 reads CASSLQGPDTQYF. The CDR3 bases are TGCGCCAGCAGCTTACAGGGCCCAGATACGCAGTATTTT. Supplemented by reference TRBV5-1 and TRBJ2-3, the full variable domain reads KAGVTQTPRYLIKTRGQQVTLSCSPISGHRSVSWYQQTPGQGLQFLFEYFSETQRNKGNFPGRFSGRQFSNSRSEMNVSTLELGDSALYLCASSLQGPDTQYFGPGTRLTVL.

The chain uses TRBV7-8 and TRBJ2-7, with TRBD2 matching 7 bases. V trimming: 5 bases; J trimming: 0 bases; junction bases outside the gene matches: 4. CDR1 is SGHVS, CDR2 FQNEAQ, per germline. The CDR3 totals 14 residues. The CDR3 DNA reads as TGTGCCAGCAGCACCCGGACTAGCTCCTACGAGCAGTACGTC. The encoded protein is CASSTRTSSYEQYV.

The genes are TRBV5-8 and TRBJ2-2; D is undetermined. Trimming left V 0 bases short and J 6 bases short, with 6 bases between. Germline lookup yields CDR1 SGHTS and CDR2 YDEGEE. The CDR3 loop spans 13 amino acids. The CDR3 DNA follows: TGTGCCAGCAGCTTGGTGGCCGCCGGGGAGCTGTTTTTT. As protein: CASSLVAAGELFF.

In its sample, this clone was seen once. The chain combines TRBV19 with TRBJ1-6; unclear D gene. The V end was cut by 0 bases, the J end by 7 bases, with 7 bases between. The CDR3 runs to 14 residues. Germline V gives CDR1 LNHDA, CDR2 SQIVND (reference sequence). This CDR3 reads CASSIDGQNSPLHF. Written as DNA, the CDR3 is TGTGCCAGTAGTATAGATGGGCAGAATTCACCCCTCCACTTT.

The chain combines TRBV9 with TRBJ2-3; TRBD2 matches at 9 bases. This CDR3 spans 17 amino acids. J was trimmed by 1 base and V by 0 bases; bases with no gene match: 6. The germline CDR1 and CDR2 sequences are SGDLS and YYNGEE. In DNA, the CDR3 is TGTGCCAGCAGCGTAGGGGGTAGCGGGAGCCGCACAGATACGCAGTATTTT. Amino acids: CASSVGGSGSRTDTQYF.

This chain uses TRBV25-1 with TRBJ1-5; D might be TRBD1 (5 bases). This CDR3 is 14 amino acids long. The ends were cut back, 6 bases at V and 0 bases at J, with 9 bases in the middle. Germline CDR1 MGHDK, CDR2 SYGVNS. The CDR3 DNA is TGTGCCAGCAGGGAAACAGGTAGCAATCAGCCCCAGCATTTT. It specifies CASRETGSNQPQHF.

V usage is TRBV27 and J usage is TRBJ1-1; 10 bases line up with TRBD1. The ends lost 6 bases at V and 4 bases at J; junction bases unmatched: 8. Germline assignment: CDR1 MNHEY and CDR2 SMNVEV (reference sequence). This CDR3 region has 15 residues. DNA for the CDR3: TGTGCCAGCAGCCGAAGGACAGGGGGTAGCACTGAAGCTTTCTTT. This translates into CASSRRTGGSTEAFF.

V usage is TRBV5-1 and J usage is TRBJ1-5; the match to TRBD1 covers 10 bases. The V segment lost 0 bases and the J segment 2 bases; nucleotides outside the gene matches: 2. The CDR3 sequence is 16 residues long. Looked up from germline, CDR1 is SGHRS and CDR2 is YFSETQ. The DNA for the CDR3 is TGCGCCAGCAGCTTGGGAGGGACAGGGGGCAATCAGCCCCAGCATTTT. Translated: CASSLGGTGGNQPQHF. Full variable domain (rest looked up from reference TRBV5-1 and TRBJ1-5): KAGVTQTPRYLIKTRGQQVTLSCSPISGHRSVSWYQQTPGQGLQFLFEYFSETQRNKGNFPGRFSGRQFSNSRSEMNVSTLELGDSALYLCASSLGGTGGNQPQHFGDGTRLSIL.

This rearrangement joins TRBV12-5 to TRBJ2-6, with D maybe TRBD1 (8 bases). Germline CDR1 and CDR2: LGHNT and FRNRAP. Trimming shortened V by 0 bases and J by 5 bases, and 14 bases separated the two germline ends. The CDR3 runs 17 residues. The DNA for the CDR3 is TGTGCTAGTGGTTTGGTACAGGGGGGGATCTGGGCCAACGTCCTGACTTTC. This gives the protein CASGLVQGGIWANVLTF.

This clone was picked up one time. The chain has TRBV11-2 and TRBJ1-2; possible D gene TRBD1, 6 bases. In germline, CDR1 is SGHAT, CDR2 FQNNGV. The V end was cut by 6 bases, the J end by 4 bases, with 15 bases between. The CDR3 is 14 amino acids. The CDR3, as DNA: TGTGCCAGCAGGGCTACGGGACAAGCCTATGGCTACACCTTC. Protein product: CASRATGQAYGYTF.

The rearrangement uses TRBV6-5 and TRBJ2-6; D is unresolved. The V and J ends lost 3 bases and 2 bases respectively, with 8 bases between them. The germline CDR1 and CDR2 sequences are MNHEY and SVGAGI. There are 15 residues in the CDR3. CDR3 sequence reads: CASSYSRAGANVLTF. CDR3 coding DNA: TGTGCCAGCAGTTATTCCCGGGCTGGGGCCAACGTCCTGACTTTC.

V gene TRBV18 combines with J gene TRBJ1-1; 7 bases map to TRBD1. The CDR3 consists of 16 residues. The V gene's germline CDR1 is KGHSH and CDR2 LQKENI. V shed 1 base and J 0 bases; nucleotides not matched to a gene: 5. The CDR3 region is CASSPQGAGVNTEAFF. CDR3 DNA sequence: TGTGCCAGCTCACCACAGGGGGCTGGAGTGAACACTGAAGCTTTCTTT.

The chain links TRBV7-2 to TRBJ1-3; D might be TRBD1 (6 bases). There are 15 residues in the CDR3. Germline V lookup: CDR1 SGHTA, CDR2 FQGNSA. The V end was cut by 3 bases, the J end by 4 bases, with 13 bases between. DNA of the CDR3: TGTGCCAGCAGCTTCAACAGGGCTGGAGGAAACACCATATATTTT. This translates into CASSFNRAGGNTIYF.

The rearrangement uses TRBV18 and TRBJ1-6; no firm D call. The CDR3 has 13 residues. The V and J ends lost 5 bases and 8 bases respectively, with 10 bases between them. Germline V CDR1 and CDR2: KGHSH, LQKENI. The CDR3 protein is CASSSKRDSPLHF. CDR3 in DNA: TGTGCCAGCTCATCAAAGAGGGATTCACCCCTCCACTTT.

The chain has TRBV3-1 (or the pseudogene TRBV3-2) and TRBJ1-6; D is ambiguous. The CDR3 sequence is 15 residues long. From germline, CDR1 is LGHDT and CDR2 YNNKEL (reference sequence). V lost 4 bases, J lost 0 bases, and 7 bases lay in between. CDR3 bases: TGTGCCAGCAGCCCCTTTGTCTCCTATAATTCACCCCTCCACTTT. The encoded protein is CASSPFVSYNSPLHF.

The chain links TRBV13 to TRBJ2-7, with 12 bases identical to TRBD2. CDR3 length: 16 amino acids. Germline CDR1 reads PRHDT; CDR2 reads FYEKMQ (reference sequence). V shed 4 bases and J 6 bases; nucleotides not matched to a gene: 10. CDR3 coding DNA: TGTGCCAGCAGCTGGATGGGACTAGCGGGTCGCCTCGAGCAGTACGTC. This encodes CASSWMGLAGRLEQYV.

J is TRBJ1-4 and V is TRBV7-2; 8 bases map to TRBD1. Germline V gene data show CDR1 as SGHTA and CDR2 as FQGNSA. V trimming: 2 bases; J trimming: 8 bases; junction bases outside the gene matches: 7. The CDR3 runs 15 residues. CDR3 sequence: CASSLQGANNEKLFF. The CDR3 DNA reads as TGTGCCAGCAGCTTACAGGGGGCGAATAACGAAAAACTGTTTTTT.